The entry that follows covers one T cell receptor beta chain sequence. The sample comes from a study of T-cell memory formation after mild COVID-19. V was cut by 7 bases and J by 6 bases, with 9 bases left in between. The CDR3 sequence is 11 residues long. Germline loops: CDR1 SGHTA, CDR2 FQGNSA. TCRdb reprocessed the 5' RACE reads with MiXCR, giving one entry per CDR3 protein. The sample carries roughly 340,000 distinct CDR3 sequences, 20% to 25% recorded once. The chain couples TRBV7-2 to TRBJ2-5; tentative D call: TRBD2 (6 bases). The origin of this receptor is a man aged 18 to 29 who had mild COVID-19 (a few samples of this study predate the infection). Cell type and time point are not known. Material for sequencing was PBMCs or a T cell subset sorted from them (not recorded which). The CDR3 sequence is CASMRGKTQYF. CDR3 DNA: TGTGCCAGCATGCGGGGTAAGACCCAGTACTTC.